A single sample gave rise to the 20 T cell receptor beta chains below, sequenced in a study of spatial heterogeneity in lung cancer. Each CDR3 protein is one row after TCRdb ran MiXCR on the 5' RACE reads. This table holds 13,000 to 15,000 distinct CDR3 sequences, approximately 10% found once. Time point indicated: sample taken at primary tumor resection. Tumor, nontumor lung or frozen PBMC supplied whole RNA that was sequenced unsorted. The specimen comprised PBMCs, sampled at surgery. Receptors were obtained from a female donor with early-stage non-small cell lung cancer.

This clonotype was recorded many times. The V call is TRBV19, the J call TRBJ2-1; TRBD1 matches 11 bases. J was trimmed by 9 bases and V by 4 bases; bases with no gene match: 8. The CDR3 length is 15 residues. The germline V gene encodes CDR1 LNHDA and CDR2 SQIVND (reference sequence). CDR3 DNA: TGTGCCAGTAGTACTGGGACAGGGGGAGGGGGTGAGCAGTTCTTC. Its protein product is CASSTGTGGGGEQFF.

Within the sample, this clonotype is medium-sized. V and J are TRBV3-1 and TRBJ2-3; D remains unclear. The CDR3 contains 14 residues. CDR1 is LGHDT and CDR2 is YNNKEL in the germline V gene (reference sequence). With 4 bases removed from V and 1 base from J, the gap between germline ends came to 9 bases. For the CDR3, the DNA is TGTGCCAGCAGCCCTCACTCGGGCACAGATACGCAGTATTTT. It translates to CASSPHSGTDTQYF.

Note on this clonotype: This may be a read error: a much more frequent sequence differs by one nucleotide. The chain carries TRBV7-2 and TRBJ2-5; no clear D. V was shortened by 2 bases and J by 5 bases, with 15 bases between the two germline ends. Germline loops: CDR1 SGHTA, CDR2 FQGNSA. The CDR3 has 15 amino acids. The CDR3 is CASSLSAWSWETQYF. CDR3 DNA: TGTGCCAGCAGCTTATCAGCGTGGAGTTGGGAGACCCAGTACTTC. Complete variable domain (other parts from reference TRBV7-2 and TRBJ2-5): GAGVSQSPSNKVTEKGKDVELRCDPISGHTALYWYRQSLGQGLEFLIYFQGNSAPDKSGLPSDRFSAERTGGSVSTLTIQRTQQEDSAVYLCASSLSAWSWETQYFGPGTRLLVL.

A few counts support this clonotype. The genes are TRBV7-9 and TRBJ2-1; no clear D gene. Germline CDR1 SEHNR, CDR2 FQNEAQ (reference sequence). Trimming shortened V by 5 bases and J by 8 bases, and 22 bases separated the two germline ends. The CDR3 sequence is 16 residues long. CDR3 sequence: CASSPPLRLSRDEQFF. The CDR3 DNA reads TGTGCCAGCAGCCCTCCCCTGCGGTTGAGTCGGGATGAGCAGTTCTTC.

The chain couples TRBV7-8 to TRBJ2-2; TRBD1 or TRBD2 may be the D gene (5 bases each). Trimming stripped 5 bases from V and 4 bases from J, with 14 bases between. This CDR3 region has 15 residues. Germline V gene lookup returns CDR1 SGHVS and CDR2 FQNEAQ. The CDR3 nucleotides read TGTGCCAGCAGCCAGACAGCTGCGGGCACCGGGGAGCTGTTTTTT. Protein sequence: CASSQTAAGTGELFF.

This clonotype was recorded many times. The chain couples TRBV30 to TRBJ1-2; a possible D gene is TRBD1 (5 bases). The germline V gene has CDR1 GTSNPN and CDR2 SVGIG (reference sequence). Deletions cut 3 bases from V and 2 bases from J, with 13 bases between. The CDR3 runs 14 residues. CDR3 residues: CAWRLPGRNYGYTF. As DNA, the CDR3 is TGTGCCTGGAGACTACCGGGACGGAACTATGGCTACACCTTC.

This clonotype came up many times. V usage is TRBV19 and J usage is TRBJ1-1; D is ambiguous. Per germline, CDR1 LNHDA and CDR2 SQIVND (reference sequence). This CDR3 comprises 16 residues. Between the trimmed V and J ends, which lost 5 bases and 0 bases, there was a span of 16 bases. DNA of the CDR3: TGTGCCAGTAGTGTGATCCGGATGTTAATGAACACTGAAGCTTTCTTT. It codes for CASSVIRMLMNTEAFF.

At least ten counts were recorded for this clonotype. The V and J genes are TRBV12-3 or TRBV12-4 and TRBJ1-5, with D unresolved. This CDR3 has 14 amino acids. Trimming cost V 3 bases and J 7 bases, with 13 bases left between them. The chain's CDR3 is CASSFRDRGQPQHF. The DNA of the CDR3 is TGTGCCAGCAGTTTTAGGGATCGTGGACAGCCCCAGCATTTT.

The sample holds many counts of this clonotype. This chain connects TRBV29-1 to TRBJ1-5; TRBD1 matches 8 bases. The CDR3 has 14 residues. CDR1 and CDR2 (germline): SQVTM, ANQGSEA. V shed 6 bases, J shed 1 base, and the junction held 5 bases outside the gene matches. The CDR3 DNA is TGCAGCGTGGGGGGACAGGCAAGCAATCAGCCCCAGCATTTT. Translating it yields CSVGGQASNQPQHF.

In this sample, this clonotype turned up a few times. V gene TRBV5-1 combines with J gene TRBJ1-1; TRBD1 agrees at 7 bases. This CDR3 has 14 amino acids. The trim removed 4 bases at V and 1 base at J, leaving 4 bases unmatched. Germline assignment: CDR1 SGHRS and CDR2 YFSETQ. The CDR3 protein is CASSHRTGNTEAFF. In DNA, the CDR3 is TGCGCCAGCAGCCATCGGACAGGGAACACTGAAGCTTTCTTT.

This clonotype appeared many times. The chain carries TRBV30 and TRBJ1-2; 10 nucleotides align to TRBD1. Trimming at V came to 4 bases and at J to 1 base, leaving 3 bases not matched to a gene. The germline CDR1 and CDR2 sequences are GTSNPN and SVGIG (reference sequence). This CDR3 has 14 amino acids. In DNA form, the CDR3 reads TGTGCCTGGACCCGGGACAGGGGTAACTATGGCTACACCTTC. It specifies CAWTRDRGNYGYTF.

V gene TRBV18 combines with J gene TRBJ1-1; no definite D call. Trimming shortened V by 2 bases and J by 3 bases, and 10 bases separated the two germline ends. CDR3 length: 14 amino acids. In germline, CDR1 is KGHSH, CDR2 LQKENI. The CDR3 reads CASSPSRLDTEAFF. CDR3 nucleotides: TGTGCCAGCTCACCAAGCAGGTTGGACACTGAAGCTTTCTTT. The full variable domain, its missing parts supplied by reference TRBV18 and TRBJ1-1, is NAGVMQNPRHLVRRRGQEARLRCSPMKGHSHVYWYRQLPEEGLKFMVYLQKENIIDESGMPKERFSAEFPKEGPSILRIQQVVRGDSAAYFCASSPSRLDTEAFFGQGTRLTVV.

The genes are TRBV20-1 and TRBJ1-6; maybe TRBD1 (5 bases). Germline lookup yields CDR1 DFQATT and CDR2 SNEGSKA (reference sequence). The CDR3 has 15 amino acids. The germline V and J ends were trimmed by 3 bases and 5 bases, with 14 bases remaining between them. The CDR3 protein is CSASTGTTDNSPLHF. Written as DNA, the CDR3 is TGCAGTGCTAGCACCGGGACTACCGATAATTCACCCCTCCACTTT.

The sample holds many counts of this clonotype. In DNA, the CDR3 is TGTGCCAGCAGTCTCCTTCCAAGCGGGGGACCCCATGAGCAGTTCTTC. Its translation: CASSLLPSGGPHEQFF. The chain is built from TRBV6-6 and TRBJ2-1; 8 bases line up with TRBD2. The V gene end was trimmed by 5 bases and the J gene end by 8 bases; junction bases not matched to a gene: 14. Germline assignment: CDR1 MNHNY and CDR2 SVGAGI (reference sequence). The CDR3 extends over 16 amino acids.

This clonotype was found many times. The chain is built from TRBV20-1 and TRBJ1-1; the D is unclear. V shed 2 bases and J shed 3 bases, with 10 bases lying between them. The germline V gene encodes CDR1 DFQATT and CDR2 SNEGSKA (reference sequence). This CDR3 spans 13 amino acids. CDR3 region: CSARPTPHTEAFF. CDR3 DNA: TGCAGTGCTAGACCAACGCCCCACACTGAAGCTTTCTTT.

This clonotype was recorded many times. The J gene is TRBJ1-3, the V gene TRBV7-2; TRBD1 agrees at 7 bases. Germline-derived CDR1 and CDR2 are SGHTA and FQGNSA. The CDR3 totals 16 residues. With 1 base clipped from V and 1 base from J, the junction kept 4 bases outside the gene matches. The CDR3 DNA sequence: TGTGCCAGCAGCTTAGTACAGGGGCGTTCTGGAAACACCATATATTTT. It specifies CASSLVQGRSGNTIYF.

This clonotype counts as medium-sized. This rearrangement joins TRBV5-1 to TRBJ1-2, with 9 nucleotides matching TRBD1. Germline CDR1 SGHRS, CDR2 YFSETQ. The CDR3 extends over 16 amino acids. Trimming removed 4 bases from V and 3 bases from J; junction bases left unmatched: 10. The CDR3 reads CASSPSTDRGDYGYTF. CDR3 coding DNA: TGCGCCAGCAGCCCCTCAACGGACAGGGGAGACTATGGCTACACCTTC.

This clonotype was counted at least ten times. The chain is built from TRBV7-8 and TRBJ2-2; the match to TRBD2 covers 11 bases. The CDR3 contains 15 residues. The germline V gene has CDR1 SGHVS and CDR2 FQNEAQ. Losses at the gene ends were 7 bases for V and 7 bases for J; bases not matched to a gene: 8. The CDR3: CASILLAGGLGELFF. In nucleotides, the CDR3 is TGTGCCAGCATCCTCCTAGCGGGGGGACTCGGGGAGCTGTTTTTT.

Remarks on this clonotype: A much larger clone differs by one base, so this may be a read error. The chain has TRBV4-1 and TRBJ2-3; D remains ambiguous. The CDR3 has 14 amino acids. V lost 3 bases and J 11 bases, leaving 18 bases between the germline ends. Germline values: CDR1 MGHRA, CDR2 YSYEKL. This CDR3 is CASSHDFARSLQYF. The DNA of the CDR3 is TGCGCCAGCAGCCACGATTTTGCACGTTCCTTGCAGTATTTT.

By sample share, this clonotype is medium-sized. The chain uses TRBV29-1 and TRBJ2-5; no reliable D call. The CDR3 sequence is 13 residues long. Per germline, CDR1 SQVTM and CDR2 ANQGSEA. V was shortened by 4 bases and J by 5 bases, with 14 bases between the two germline ends. As DNA, the CDR3 is TGCAGCGTTGGTCGGTTAGTCGGGGAGACCCAGTACTTC. Amino acids: CSVGRLVGETQYF.